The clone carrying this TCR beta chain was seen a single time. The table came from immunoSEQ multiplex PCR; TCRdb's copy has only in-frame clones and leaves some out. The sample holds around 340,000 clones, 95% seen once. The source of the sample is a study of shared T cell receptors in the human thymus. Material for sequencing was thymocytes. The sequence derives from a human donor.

CDR3 sequence: CASRDKYYEQYF. CDR3 coding DNA: TGTGCCAGCCGGGACAAATATTACGAGCAGTACTTC. The chain links TRBV27 to TRBJ2-7; TRBD1 is a possible D gene (6 bases). The V end lost 8 bases, the J end lost 4 bases, and 12 bases lay between the germline ends. CDR1 MNHEY and CDR2 SMNVEV come from the germline V gene (reference sequence). The CDR3 has 12 amino acids.